The clone carrying this T cell receptor (beta chain) has only a few counts. Germline loops: CDR1 MGHRA, CDR2 YSYEKL. This CDR3 has 20 amino acids. The V segment lost 1 base and the J segment 0 bases; nucleotides outside the gene matches: 10. Using immunoSEQ multiplex PCR, the repertoire was profiled, and TCRdb retains in-frame clones only, with some absent. The sample holds fewer than 100,000 clones, roughly two thirds seen once. The data were obtained in a study of shared clonotypes between healthy human individuals. Each of the donors was a healthy adult who was HIV-negative and had not had a recent acute infection or vaccination.

The receptor's source is a man aged 25 to 40 in good health. Material: memory CD8+ T cells sorted from blood. Described subset: CD45RO+ cells pooled with CCR7-negative TemRA cells. The genes are TRBV4-1 and TRBJ1-5; 12 bases are a match to TRBD1. The CDR3 DNA reads TGCGCCAGCAGCCAAGGGGAGTGGGGACAGGGGGCTAATAGCAATCAGCCCCAGCATTTT. As protein: CASSQGEWGQGANSNQPQHF.